A single T cell receptor (beta chain) is shown here with its context. The sample originates from a study of T cell repertoires in aging, cancer and after chemotherapy. TRB rearrangements spanning V, D and J were amplified using mixed TRB-A/B primers. MiXCR, run by TCRdb on the multiplex PCR reads, gives a single entry per CDR3 protein. The table lists around 4,900 distinct CDR3 sequences, over 60% of them singletons. This CDR3 is 16 amino acids long. V was clipped by 2 bases and J by 5 bases; unmatched bases: 2. CDR1 and CDR2 from the germline V gene are SGHTA and FQGTGA. TCR beta rearrangements were amplified from peripheral blood genomic DNA.

The V gene is TRBV7-3, the J gene TRBJ2-1; 14 nucleotides line up with TRBD2. The clonotype originates from a human donor with a solid tumor. Specimen: blood. The CDR3 region has the DNA TGTGCCAGCAGCTTAGGGGGACTAGCGGGGGACAATGAGCAGTTCTTC. The encoded protein is CASSLGGLAGDNEQFF.